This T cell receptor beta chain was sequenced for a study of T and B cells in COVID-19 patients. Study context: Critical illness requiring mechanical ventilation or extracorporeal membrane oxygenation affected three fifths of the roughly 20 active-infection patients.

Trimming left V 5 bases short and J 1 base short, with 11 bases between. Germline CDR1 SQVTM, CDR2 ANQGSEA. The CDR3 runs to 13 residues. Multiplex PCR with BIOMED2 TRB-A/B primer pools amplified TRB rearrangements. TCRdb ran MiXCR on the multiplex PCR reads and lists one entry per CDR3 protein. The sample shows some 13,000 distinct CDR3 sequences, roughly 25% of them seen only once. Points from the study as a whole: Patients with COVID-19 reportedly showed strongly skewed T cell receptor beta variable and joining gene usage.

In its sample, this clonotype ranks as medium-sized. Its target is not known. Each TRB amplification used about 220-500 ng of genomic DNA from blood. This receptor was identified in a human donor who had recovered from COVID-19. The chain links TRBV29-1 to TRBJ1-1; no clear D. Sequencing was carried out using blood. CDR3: CSVLRQTNTEAFF. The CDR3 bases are TGCAGCGTTCTCCGGCAGACGAACACTGAAGCTTTCTTT.